This entry describes one T cell receptor beta chain. The data were obtained in a study of cytomegalovirus exposure and HLA in healthy donors. CDR1 LNHDA and CDR2 SQIVND come from the germline V gene (reference sequence). V dropped 7 bases and J dropped 5 bases, with 15 bases sitting between them. There are 13 residues in the CDR3. The PCR was carried out with 60 Vbeta primers and 13 Jbeta primers. The method was immunoSEQ multiplex PCR; TCRdb's version includes in-frame clones alone and lacks a portion of them. The repertoire includes some 180,000 clones, around 80% of them detected once, and 1.3% to 1.5% sits in the top ten.

Sequencing was performed on PBMCs. The source of this sequence is a girl aged 5 to 17 in good health and CMV-seropositive. The chain has TRBV19 and TRBJ2-7; maybe TRBD1 (5 bases). CDR3 loop: CASTDPQGDEQYF. The CDR3 nucleotides read TGTGCCAGTACCGATCCCCAGGGCGACGAGCAGTACTTC. Looking up the rest from reference TRBV19 and TRBJ2-7 gives the full variable domain: DGGITQSPKYLFRKEGQNVTLSCEQNLNHDAMYWYRQDPGQGLRLIYYSQIVNDFQKGDIAEGYSVSREKKESFPLTVTSAQKNPTAFYLCASTDPQGDEQYFGPGTRLTVT.